Listed here are 21 T cell receptor beta chains from one sample, sequenced in a study of memory CD4+ T cells and cytomegalovirus serostatus. This table comes from immunoSEQ multiplex PCR, and its TCRdb copy is limited to in-frame clones, with some not included. The sample holds tens of thousands of clones; approximately 80% are singletons and the top ten take about 6%. Single viable CD3+CD4+CD8-CD45RO+ cells were sorted as the memory CD4+ T cells. The source material was memory CD4+ T cells from blood. All receptors derive from an adult in good health and CMV-seronegative.

This rearrangement joins TRBV7-9 to TRBJ2-3; D gene uncertain. The CDR3 has 15 amino acids. Trimming left V 5 bases short and J 7 bases short, with 19 bases between. CDR1 and CDR2 from the germline V gene are SEHNR and FQNEAQ (reference sequence). CDR3 nucleotides: TGTGCCAGCAGCCCACCTCGAGACCCGCCGTATACGCAGTATTTT. Encoded protein: CASSPPRDPPYTQYF.

This clone has a handful of counts. The chain has TRBV30 and TRBJ1-1; perhaps TRBD1 as D (5 bases). Trimming shortened V by 3 bases and J by 5 bases, and 22 bases separated the two germline ends. From germline, CDR1 is GTSNPN and CDR2 SVGIG (reference sequence). The CDR3 is 16 residues long. The CDR3 coding sequence is TGTGCCTGGAGGGGGGACTACGGGGCCCTCCCTACTGAAGCTTTCTTT. Translating it yields CAWRGDYGALPTEAFF.

This clone was seen a few times. V usage is TRBV28 and J usage is TRBJ1-2; maybe TRBD1 (6 bases). Trimming left V 6 bases short and J 7 bases short, with 12 bases between. Germline CDR1 reads MDHEN; CDR2 reads SYDVKM. This CDR3 has 12 residues. CDR3 nucleotides: TGTGCCAGCAGGGCCTCAGGGGCTGGCTACACCTTC. It translates to CASRASGAGYTF.

The J gene is TRBJ2-2, the V gene TRBV5-1; a possible D gene is TRBD2 (5 bases). V was pared by 3 bases and J by 4 bases, with 13 bases between. The CDR3 has 15 residues. The germline CDR1 and CDR2 sequences are SGHRS and YFSETQ. The CDR3, as DNA: TGCGCCAGCAGCTACGAGGGCCTAGCCACCGGGGAGCTGTTTTTT. Translation gives CASSYEGLATGELFF.

The J gene is TRBJ2-7, the V gene TRBV5-6; TRBD2 matches at 10 bases. From germline, CDR1 is SGHDT and CDR2 YYEEEE. CDR3 length: 15 residues. The J segment lost 3 bases and the V segment lost 2 bases, leaving 5 bases of the junction unmatched. The CDR3 DNA sequence: TGTGCCAGCAGCTTTCTGCCTAGCGGGAGCTACGAGCAGTACTTC. Translation: CASSFLPSGSYEQYF.

This clone occurred a few times. V and J are TRBV27 and TRBJ2-7, with 7 bases lining up with TRBD1. The germline V gene has CDR1 MNHEY and CDR2 SMNVEV (reference sequence). The length of the CDR3 is 15 residues. V lost 2 bases to trimming and J lost 2 bases; unmatched junction nucleotides: 6. DNA of the CDR3: TGTGCCAGCAGTTTACGAGGGGACAGTACCTACGAGCAGTACTTC. Translating it yields CASSLRGDSTYEQYF.

This sequence joins TRBV30 and TRBJ1-3, with D uncertain. The CDR3 sequence is 15 residues long. Trimming removed 1 base from V and 5 bases from J, with 15 bases in between. Germline lookup yields CDR1 GTSNPN and CDR2 SVGIG (reference sequence). The CDR3 bases are TGTGCCTGGAGTGCCTCGGGATTATCAAGAAACACCATATATTTT. Protein sequence: CAWSASGLSRNTIYF. The complete variable domain, with remaining parts taken from reference TRBV30 and TRBJ1-3, reads SQTIHQWPATLVQPVGSPLSLECTVEGTSNPNLYWYRQAAGRGLQLLFYSVGIGQISSEVPQNLSASRPQDRQFILSSKKLLLSDSGFYLCAWSASGLSRNTIYFGEGSWLTVV.

This clone was observed a handful of times. The chain uses TRBV2 and TRBJ1-1; D ambiguous. Germline V CDR1 and CDR2: SNHLY, FYNNEI. With 10 bases removed from V and 1 base from J, the gap between germline ends came to 16 bases. The CDR3 contains 14 residues. DNA of the CDR3: TGTGCCACCAAGAATGGGGTCCAGAACACTGAAGCTTTCTTT. Its protein product is CATKNGVQNTEAFF.

The genes are TRBV27 and TRBJ1-1; tentative D call: TRBD1 (6 bases). This CDR3 spans 12 amino acids. Germline V gene lookup returns CDR1 MNHEY and CDR2 SMNVEV (reference sequence). V lost 3 bases and J 7 bases, leaving 9 bases between the germline ends. The CDR3 is CASSFGGSEAFF. The CDR3 nucleotides are TGTGCCAGCAGTTTTGGGGGCAGTGAAGCTTTCTTT.

This clone was seen a single time. This chain uses TRBV7-2 with TRBJ2-3; a possible D gene is TRBD1 (7 bases). The germline V and J ends were trimmed by 2 bases and 3 bases, with 15 bases remaining between them. Per germline, CDR1 SGHTA and CDR2 FQGNSA. This CDR3 is 16 amino acids long. CDR3 nucleotide sequence: TGTGCCAGCAGCTTATTAGGAGGGGGCATTACAGATACGCAGTATTTT. The encoded protein is CASSLLGGGITDTQYF.

The V call is TRBV4-2, the J call TRBJ2-2; perhaps D is TRBD1 or TRBD2 (6 bases each). This CDR3 spans 14 amino acids. The germline V gene encodes CDR1 LGHNA and CDR2 YNFKEQ. V was cut by 5 bases and J by 5 bases, with 12 bases left in between. The CDR3 reads CASSGGRLTGELFF. Written as DNA, the CDR3 is TGTGCCAGCAGCGGGGGGCGGCTTACCGGGGAGCTGTTTTTT.

The CDR3 spells CASTSDYGGAVIRETQYF. CDR3 bases: TGTGCCAGCACCTCTGACTATGGGGGGGCGGTAATTCGGGAGACCCAGTACTTC. The rearrangement links TRBV2 to TRBJ2-5; possible D gene TRBD2, 7 bases. The CDR3 length is 18 residues. V dropped 7 bases and J dropped 5 bases, with 29 bases sitting between them. The germline gives CDR1 SNHLY, CDR2 FYNNEI.

The CDR3 is CASSLRGSRAGETQYF. CDR3 nucleotides: TGTGCCAGCAGCTTGCGGGGGAGCAGGGCGGGAGAGACCCAGTACTTC. This sequence joins TRBV7-8 and TRBJ2-5, with 7 positions matching TRBD2. This CDR3 is 16 amino acids long. The V gene end was trimmed by 3 bases and the J gene end by 4 bases; junction bases not matched to a gene: 11. Germline V gene data show CDR1 as SGHVS and CDR2 as FQNEAQ.

The rearrangement links TRBV6-6 to TRBJ1-4, with TRBD1 identical over 10 bases. The CDR3 extends over 15 amino acids. V was clipped by 2 bases and J by 10 bases; unmatched bases: 7. Germline CDR1 MNHNY, CDR2 SVGAGI (reference sequence). CDR3 sequence: CASSYQTDRGGKLFF. CDR3 coding DNA: TGTGCCAGCAGTTACCAGACGGACAGGGGGGGAAAACTGTTTTTT.

The V gene is TRBV4-3, the J gene TRBJ2-1; TRBD2 matches 11 bases. CDR1 and CDR2 from the germline V gene are LGHNA and YSLEER. CDR3 length: 17 residues. V shed 0 bases and J 7 bases; nucleotides not matched to a gene: 8. The CDR3 loop reads CASSQDLPSGRRNEQFF. CDR3 sequence (DNA): TGCGCCAGCAGCCAAGATCTTCCTAGCGGGAGGAGGAATGAGCAGTTCTTC.

The chain joins TRBV19 to TRBJ2-3; the match to TRBD1 covers 9 bases. The CDR3 runs 15 residues. J lost 3 bases, V lost 4 bases, and 5 bases had no gene match. CDR1 and CDR2 (germline): LNHDA, SQIVND (reference sequence). CDR3 amino acids: CASSSHRGRTDTQYF. The CDR3 nucleotides are TGTGCCAGTAGTAGCCACAGGGGGCGGACAGATACGCAGTATTTT.

This sequence joins TRBV10-3 and TRBJ2-7; D perhaps matches TRBD2 (6 bases). Germline V lookup: CDR1 ENHRY, CDR2 SYGVKD. The CDR3 sequence is 14 residues long. V gave up 3 bases and J gave up 6 bases, with 15 bases separating them. The CDR3 protein is CAISETGLSAEQYF. In DNA, the CDR3 is TGTGCCATCAGTGAAACGGGACTTTCAGCCGAGCAGTACTTC.

V and J are TRBV18 and TRBJ1-4; 8 bases map to TRBD1. V lost 4 bases to trimming and J lost 3 bases; unmatched junction nucleotides: 4. The CDR3 has 15 residues. From germline, CDR1 is KGHSH and CDR2 LQKENI. DNA for the CDR3: TGTGCCAGCTCACGACAGGGGTCGGCTAATGAAAAACTGTTTTTT. This encodes CASSRQGSANEKLFF.

This clone was counted only a few times. The chain combines TRBV13 with TRBJ2-1; 13 bases map to TRBD2. The J segment lost 7 bases and the V segment lost 5 bases, leaving 8 bases of the junction unmatched. Germline assignment: CDR1 PRHDT and CDR2 FYEKMQ (reference sequence). The CDR3 is 16 amino acids. CDR3 sequence: CASSLEGLAGRNEQFF. The CDR3 region has the DNA TGTGCCAGCAGCCTAGAGGGACTAGCGGGACGGAATGAGCAGTTCTTC.

This chain connects TRBV18 to TRBJ2-4; 10 nucleotides line up with TRBD1. Germline V gene sequence: CDR1 KGHSH, CDR2 LQKENI. This CDR3 comprises 19 residues. After removal of 2 bases from V and 3 bases from J, the junction contained 13 bases not matched to a gene. CDR3 DNA: TGTGCCAGCTCACCAACTATGGTGACAGGGGGCGATGACAAAAACATTCAGTACTTC. It yields the protein CASSPTMVTGGDDKNIQYF.

The count of this clone is one. The chain couples TRBV19 to TRBJ2-2; TRBD2 might be the D (5 bases). Germline CDR1 is LNHDA and CDR2 is SQIVND (reference sequence). The V end was cut by 6 bases, the J end by 3 bases, with 11 bases between. The CDR3 has 14 amino acids. The CDR3 reads CASSSAEDTGELFF. The CDR3 DNA reads TGTGCCAGTAGCTCCGCGGAGGACACCGGGGAGCTGTTTTTT.